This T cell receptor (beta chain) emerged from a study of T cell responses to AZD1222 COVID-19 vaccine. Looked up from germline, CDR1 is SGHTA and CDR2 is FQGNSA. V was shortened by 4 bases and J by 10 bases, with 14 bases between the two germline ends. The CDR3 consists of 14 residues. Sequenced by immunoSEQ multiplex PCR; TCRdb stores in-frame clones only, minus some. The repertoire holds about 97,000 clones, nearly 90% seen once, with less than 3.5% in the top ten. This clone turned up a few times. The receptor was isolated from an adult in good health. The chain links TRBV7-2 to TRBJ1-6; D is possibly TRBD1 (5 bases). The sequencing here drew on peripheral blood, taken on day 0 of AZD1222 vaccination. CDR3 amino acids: CASSYRGLGSPLHF. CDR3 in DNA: TGTGCCAGCAGCTATAGGGGATTAGGATCACCCCTCCACTTT. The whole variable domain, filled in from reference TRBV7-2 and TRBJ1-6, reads GAGVSQSPSNKVTEKGKDVELRCDPISGHTALYWYRQSLGQGLEFLIYFQGNSAPDKSGLPSDRFSAERTGGSVSTLTIQRTQQEDSAVYLCASSYRGLGSPLHFGNGTRLTVT.